What follows are 28 T cell receptor beta chains derived from one specimen sequenced in a study of blood T cell repertoires in COVID-19. Sequencing was performed with immunoSEQ multiplex PCR; in TCRdb, only in-frame clones are kept and a portion is missing. The data show 85,000 to 90,000 clones, around 82% seen once. The specimen sequenced was peripheral blood. Source of these receptors: a woman aged 80 or over with acute or convalescent COVID-19.

The V gene is TRBV6-5, the J gene TRBJ1-2; D might be TRBD1 (6 bases). This CDR3 region has 14 residues. V was cut by 4 bases and J by 4 bases, with 13 bases left in between. Germline CDR1 reads MNHEY; CDR2 reads SVGAGI. CDR3 loop: CASSSDRTSYGYTF. CDR3 DNA: TGTGCCAGCAGTTCCGACAGGACCAGCTATGGCTACACCTTC.

This clone was detected only once. The gene calls are TRBV5-1 and TRBJ2-6, with 10 nucleotides matching TRBD1. CDR1 SGHRS and CDR2 YFSETQ come from the germline V gene. This CDR3 spans 20 amino acids. V trimming: 2 bases; J trimming: 0 bases; junction bases outside the gene matches: 11. The CDR3 region is CASSFQVGQGSRSGANVLTF. In DNA form, the CDR3 reads TGCGCCAGCAGCTTTCAAGTGGGACAGGGGTCTCGCTCTGGGGCCAACGTCCTGACTTTC.

The chain is built from TRBV14 and TRBJ1-1; 8 bases fit TRBD1. This CDR3 has 15 amino acids. Looked up from germline, CDR1 is SGHDN and CDR2 is FVKESK. V lost 4 bases to trimming and J lost 3 bases; unmatched junction nucleotides: 7. This chain's CDR3 is CASSPWTGRDTEAFF. The CDR3 region has the DNA TGTGCCAGCAGCCCTTGGACAGGGAGGGACACTGAAGCTTTCTTT. Full variable domain (missing parts from reference TRBV14 and TRBJ1-1): EAGVTQFPSHSVIEKGQTVTLRCDPISGHDNLYWYRRVMGKEIKFLLHFVKESKQDESGMPNNRFLAERTGGTYSTLKVQPAELEDSGVYFCASSPWTGRDTEAFFGQGTRLTVV.

The chain joins TRBV2 to TRBJ2-5, with 8 bases matching TRBD2. The CDR3 consists of 15 residues. V lost 8 bases to trimming and J lost 3 bases; unmatched junction nucleotides: 11. The germline V gene has CDR1 SNHLY and CDR2 FYNNEI. This CDR3 reads CASVSRGGTEETQYF. Here the CDR3 DNA reads TGTGCCAGCGTGAGCCGGGGGGGTACGGAAGAGACCCAGTACTTC.

The rearrangement links TRBV28 to TRBJ1-1; D uncertain. The CDR3 covers 12 residues. V lost 8 bases to trimming and J lost 8 bases, with 15 bases between them. Per germline, CDR1 MDHEN and CDR2 SYDVKM. Here the CDR3 reads CASLARTPEAFF. CDR3 in DNA: TGTGCCAGCCTTGCCCGAACTCCCGAAGCTTTCTTT.

V is TRBV19 and J is TRBJ1-6, with 7 bases identical to TRBD1. The length of the CDR3 is 16 residues. V trimming: 9 bases; J trimming: 0 bases; junction bases outside the gene matches: 8. CDR1 and CDR2 (germline): LNHDA, SQIVND (reference sequence). The CDR3 sequence: CASSRDSSSYNSPLHF. For the CDR3, the DNA is TGTGCCAGCTCCAGGGACAGTAGCTCCTATAATTCACCCCTCCACTTT.

Concerning this clone itself: Additional DNA sequences in this sample encode the identical CDR3. The chain recombines TRBV11-2 with TRBJ1-1, with 8 nucleotides matching TRBD1. CDR3 size: 12 residues. The V gene's germline CDR1 is SGHAT and CDR2 FQNNGV. V lost 5 bases to trimming and J lost 10 bases; unmatched junction nucleotides: 6. In nucleotides, the CDR3 is TGTGCCAGCAGCCTTGGGACAGGAGGAGCTTTCTTT. It codes for CASSLGTGGAFF. Full variable domain (rest looked up from reference TRBV11-2 and TRBJ1-1): EAGVAQSPRYKIIEKRQSVAFWCNPISGHATLYWYQQILGQGPKLLIQFQNNGVVDDSQLPKDRFSAERLKGVDSTLKIQPAKLEDSAVYLCASSLGTGGAFFGQGTRLTVV.

This rearrangement joins TRBV14 to TRBJ2-1; perhaps TRBD2 as D (6 bases). Trimming shortened V by 0 bases and J by 2 bases, and 11 bases separated the two germline ends. Germline lookup yields CDR1 SGHDN and CDR2 FVKESK. This CDR3 region has 16 residues. The CDR3 sequence: CASSQELAVAYNEQFF. The CDR3 bases are TGTGCCAGCAGCCAAGAGTTAGCGGTTGCCTACAATGAGCAGTTCTTC.

The J gene is TRBJ1-1, the V gene TRBV9; maybe TRBD1 (5 bases). The CDR3 runs to 13 residues. Trimming took off 3 bases at V and 1 base at J, with 7 bases between the two ends. Per germline, CDR1 SGDLS and CDR2 YYNGEE. CDR3 residues: CASSAGGNTEAFF. As DNA, the CDR3 is TGTGCCAGCAGCGCGGGGGGGAACACTGAAGCTTTCTTT.

This clone appeared a few times. The chain links TRBV28 to TRBJ2-2; 10 positions agree with TRBD2. This CDR3 contains 15 residues. J lost 5 bases, V lost 4 bases, and 4 bases had no gene match. Germline values: CDR1 MDHEN, CDR2 SYDVKM. CDR3 sequence reads: CASSSAGGNTGELFF. The CDR3 DNA sequence: TGTGCCAGCAGTTCAGCGGGAGGGAATACCGGGGAGCTGTTTTTT.

This sequence joins TRBV2 and TRBJ1-6, with D unresolved. From germline, CDR1 is SNHLY and CDR2 FYNNEI. The CDR3 runs to 15 residues. Trimming shortened V by 4 bases and J by 10 bases, and 17 bases separated the two germline ends. The CDR3 loop is CASSGGGNEISPLHF. The DNA for the CDR3 is TGTGCCAGCAGTGGAGGAGGGAATGAGATCTCACCCCTCCACTTT.

In this sample, this clone turned up a few times. The chain joins TRBV7-9 to TRBJ1-5, with 9 bases matching TRBD1. Germline V lookup: CDR1 SEHNR, CDR2 FQNEAQ (reference sequence). Germline trimming cut 4 bases from V and 4 bases from J; bases unmatched to any gene: 2. This CDR3 is 14 amino acids long. The CDR3 nucleotides are TGTGCCAGCAGCTCGGGACAGGGAAATCAGCCCCAGCATTTT. This translates into CASSSGQGNQPQHF.

This chain uses TRBV25-1 with TRBJ2-1; D remains ambiguous. V was shortened by 1 base and J by 7 bases, with 2 bases between the two germline ends. The CDR3 runs 11 residues. Germline V lookup: CDR1 MGHDK, CDR2 SYGVNS. The DNA of the CDR3 is TGTGCCAGCAGTGAATCAAATGAGCAGTTCTTC. This gives the protein CASSESNEQFF.

J is TRBJ1-1 and V is TRBV5-1; D is undetermined. Trimming left V 0 bases short and J 5 bases short, with 11 bases between. The CDR3 runs to 14 residues. In germline, CDR1 is SGHRS, CDR2 YFSETQ. The CDR3 here is CASSLDPAGTEAFF. As DNA, the CDR3 is TGCGCCAGCAGCTTGGACCCCGCAGGTACTGAAGCTTTCTTT. The full variable domain, with the rest looked up from reference TRBV5-1 and TRBJ1-1, is KAGVTQTPRYLIKTRGQQVTLSCSPISGHRSVSWYQQTPGQGLQFLFEYFSETQRNKGNFPGRFSGRQFSNSRSEMNVSTLELGDSALYLCASSLDPAGTEAFFGQGTRLTVV.

The chain combines TRBV6-5 with TRBJ2-7; TRBD2 is a possible D gene (6 bases). V was clipped by 6 bases and J by 1 base, with 16 bases between them. CDR3 length: 15 residues. Germline V gene lookup returns CDR1 MNHEY and CDR2 SVGAGI. Written as DNA, the CDR3 is TGTGCCAGCAGCTCTCGACTAGGAGCTTCCTACGAGCAGTACTTC. Translating gives CASSSRLGASYEQYF.

The V and J genes are TRBV3-1 (or the pseudogene TRBV3-2) and TRBJ1-6; no firm D call. V lost 0 bases to trimming and J lost 10 bases, with 7 bases between them. Looked up from germline, CDR1 is LGHDT and CDR2 is YNNKEL (reference sequence). There are 13 residues in the CDR3. CDR3 amino acids: CASSQDLESPLHF. The CDR3, as DNA: TGTGCCAGCAGCCAAGATCTAGAGTCACCCCTCCACTTT.

The V and J genes are TRBV19 and TRBJ2-6; no firm D call. CDR1 and CDR2 from the germline V gene are LNHDA and SQIVND (reference sequence). Deletions cut 5 bases from V and 4 bases from J, with 9 bases between. This CDR3 has 14 residues. The DNA of the CDR3 is TGTGCCAGTAGTCGACTCGCGGGGGCCAACGTCCTGACTTTC. Protein: CASSRLAGANVLTF. Variable domain in full (rest from reference TRBV19 and TRBJ2-6): DGGITQSPKYLFRKEGQNVTLSCEQNLNHDAMYWYRQDPGQGLRLIYYSQIVNDFQKGDIAEGYSVSREKKESFPLTVTSAQKNPTAFYLCASSRLAGANVLTFGAGSRLTVL.

The chain links TRBV9 to TRBJ2-1; 14 bases are a match to TRBD2. V was pared by 3 bases and J by 10 bases, with 6 bases of the junction left unmatched. There are 15 residues in the CDR3. Germline V gives CDR1 SGDLS, CDR2 YYNGEE. CDR3 in DNA: TGTGCCAGCAGCGCCGGGACTAGCGGGGGTGGAGAGCAGTTCTTC. This translates into CASSAGTSGGGEQFF.

This sequence joins TRBV18 and TRBJ2-7; possibly TRBD2 for D (6 bases). V dropped 8 bases and J dropped 5 bases, with 16 bases sitting between them. Germline assignment: CDR1 KGHSH and CDR2 LQKENI. CDR3 length: 13 amino acids. The CDR3 region has the DNA TGTGCCAGCGCACGGAGGGGACCGGACGAGCAGTACTTC. It yields the protein CASARRGPDEQYF.

The genes are TRBV28 and TRBJ1-4; TRBD1 matches 8 bases. The CDR3 runs 17 residues. Germline V gene data show CDR1 as MDHEN and CDR2 as SYDVKM. V lost 4 bases, J lost 4 bases, and 11 bases stayed unmatched. The CDR3 protein is CASSSGVATGVNEKLFF. The DNA of the CDR3 is TGTGCCAGCAGTTCCGGGGTCGCGACAGGGGTTAATGAAAAACTGTTTTTT.

V gene TRBV2 combines with J gene TRBJ1-1; D uncertain. The ends were cut back, 5 bases at V and 2 bases at J, with 9 bases in the middle. Germline assignment: CDR1 SNHLY and CDR2 FYNNEI. There are 13 residues in the CDR3. The CDR3 spells CASSFKPNTEAFF. In DNA, the CDR3 is TGTGCCAGCAGTTTCAAGCCTAACACTGAAGCTTTCTTT. Based on the CDR3 plus reference TRBV2 and TRBJ1-1, the full variable domain is EPEVTQTPSHQVTQMGQEVILRCVPISNHLYFYWYRQILGQKVEFLVSFYNNEISEKSEIFDDQFSVERPDGSNFTLKIRSTKLEDSAMYFCASSFKPNTEAFFGQGTRLTVV.

The CDR3 DNA is TGTGCCAGTAGTATACTTACCGGGGAGCTGTTTTTT. As protein: CASSILTGELFF. V usage is TRBV19 and J usage is TRBJ2-2; D is unresolved. This CDR3 is 12 amino acids long. CDR1 and CDR2 (germline): LNHDA, SQIVND (reference sequence). V was pared by 2 bases and J by 5 bases, with 3 bases between.

The rearrangement uses TRBV7-9 and TRBJ2-7; 8 bases are a match to TRBD1. CDR1 is SEHNR and CDR2 is FQNEAQ in the germline V gene (reference sequence). The ends lost 4 bases at V and 0 bases at J; junction bases unmatched: 2. This CDR3 comprises 14 residues. The CDR3 DNA reads TGTGCCAGCAGCTCGACAGGGGCCTCCTACGAGCAGTACTTC. Protein sequence: CASSSTGASYEQYF.

The chain combines TRBV6-5 with TRBJ1-1; tentative D call: TRBD1 (5 bases). The V and J ends lost 8 bases and 4 bases respectively, with 11 bases between them. Germline V gene sequence: CDR1 MNHEY, CDR2 SVGAGI. The CDR3 totals 12 residues. The CDR3 DNA sequence: TGTGCCAGCGCTAGGGGCAGCACTGAAGCTTTCTTT. Translation: CASARGSTEAFF.

This chain joins TRBV5-6 and TRBJ2-2; 8 bases fit TRBD2. The CDR3 runs 16 residues. With V trimmed by 4 bases and J by 3 bases, 8 bases remained unmatched. Germline loops: CDR1 SGHDT, CDR2 YYEEEE. The DNA for the CDR3 is TGTGCCAGCAGCCGGATAGCGGGACTATACACCGGGGAGCTGTTTTTT. Its protein is CASSRIAGLYTGELFF.

This chain uses TRBV7-9 with TRBJ1-2; D remains ambiguous. CDR1 and CDR2 from the germline V gene are SEHNR and FQNEAQ (reference sequence). V was clipped by 1 base and J by 5 bases, with 8 bases between them. This CDR3 comprises 13 residues. In DNA, the CDR3 is TGTGCCAGCAGCTTAGACACAAATTATGGCTACACCTTC. This translates into CASSLDTNYGYTF.

The chain joins TRBV5-4 to TRBJ1-2, with 7 bases aligning to TRBD1. From germline, CDR1 is SGHNT and CDR2 YYREEE (reference sequence). The CDR3 runs 16 residues. V gave up 0 bases and J gave up 1 base; unmatched junction bases: 6. The chain's CDR3 is CASSLATDRNNYGYTF. The DNA of the CDR3 is TGTGCCAGCAGCTTGGCCACGGACAGGAATAACTATGGCTACACCTTC.

The chain has TRBV4-1 and TRBJ1-2; D not resolved. The V end lost 1 base, the J end lost 4 bases, and 13 bases lay between the germline ends. In germline, CDR1 is MGHRA, CDR2 YSYEKL. CDR3 length: 15 residues. Here the CDR3 reads CASSQGSGLGYGYTF. Written as DNA, the CDR3 is TGCGCCAGCAGCCAAGGGTCGGGTTTGGGCTATGGCTACACCTTC.